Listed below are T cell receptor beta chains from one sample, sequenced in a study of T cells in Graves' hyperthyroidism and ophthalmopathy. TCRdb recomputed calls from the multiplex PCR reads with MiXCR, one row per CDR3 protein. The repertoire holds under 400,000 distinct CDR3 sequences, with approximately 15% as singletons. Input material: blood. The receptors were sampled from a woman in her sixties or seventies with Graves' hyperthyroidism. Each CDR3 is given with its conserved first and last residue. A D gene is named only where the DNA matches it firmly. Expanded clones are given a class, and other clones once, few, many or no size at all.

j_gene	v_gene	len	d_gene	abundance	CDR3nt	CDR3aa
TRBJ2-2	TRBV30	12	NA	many	TGTGCCTGGAGTGGAGCAACCGGGGAGCTGTTTTTT	CAWSGATGELFF
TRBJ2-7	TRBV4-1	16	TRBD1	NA	TGCGCCAGCAGCCAAGAGGGATCAGGGGGATATTACGAGCAGTACTTC	CASSQEGSGGYYEQYF
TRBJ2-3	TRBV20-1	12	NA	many	TGCAGTGCTAGCCTAGCCTCAGATACGCAGTATTTT	CSASLASDTQYF
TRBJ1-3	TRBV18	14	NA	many	TGTGCCAGCTCACCGGACAGTGATGGAAACACCATATATTTT	CASSPDSDGNTIYF
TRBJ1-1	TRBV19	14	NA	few	TGTGCCAGTAGATCGTGGGGGGCGCGGACTGAAGCTTTCTTT	CASRSWGARTEAFF
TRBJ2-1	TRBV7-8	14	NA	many	TGTGCCAGCAGCCTTAGTCAAGACTACAATGAGCAGTTCTTC	CASSLSQDYNEQFF
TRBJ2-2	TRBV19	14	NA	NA	TGTGCCAGTAGTATGATGGGGTACACCGGGGAGCTGTTTTTT	CASSMMGYTGELFF
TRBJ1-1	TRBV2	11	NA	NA	TGTGCCAGCAGTGGCGGCACTGAAGCTCTCTTT	CASSGGTEALF
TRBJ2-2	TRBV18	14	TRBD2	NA	TGTGCCAGCTCACCAGGGTCGCGGGAGGTGGAGCTGTTTTTT	CASSPGSREVELFF
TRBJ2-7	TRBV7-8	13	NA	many	TGTGCCAGCAGCTTAGGGGCAGGGGACGAGCAGTACTTC	CASSLGAGDEQYF
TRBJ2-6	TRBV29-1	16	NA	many	TGCAGCGTTGAAGAAGGGCAGCTCTCTGGGGCCAACGTCCTGACTTTC	CSVEEGQLSGANVLTF
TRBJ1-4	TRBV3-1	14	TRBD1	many	TGTGCCAGTAAGAAACAGGGGGCCAGTGAAAAACTGTTTTTT	CASKKQGASEKLFF
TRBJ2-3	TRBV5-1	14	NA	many	TGCGCCAGCAGCTTCCGGGACCGCACAGATACGCAGTATTTT	CASSFRDRTDTQYF
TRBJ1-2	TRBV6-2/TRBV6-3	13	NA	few	TGTGCCAGCACCGAACTTCAGCAGGGTGGCTACACCTTC	CASTELQQGGYTF
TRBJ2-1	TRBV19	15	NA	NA	TGTGCCACCCTCGGGAGACTTGCCCCGGGCAATGAGCAGTTCTTC	CATLGRLAPGNEQFF
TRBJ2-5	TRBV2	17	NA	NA	TGTGCCAGCAGTCCCTCTGGGGGGAGTTTATACATAGAGACCCAGTACTTC	CASSPSGGSLYIETQYF
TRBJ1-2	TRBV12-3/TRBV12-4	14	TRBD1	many	TGTGCCAGCAGTGCTGACAGGGGACCCTATGGCTACACCTTC	CASSADRGPYGYTF
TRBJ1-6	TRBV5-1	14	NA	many	TGCGCCAGCAGCACCCAGGTGGTGGGTTCACCCCTCCACTTT	CASSTQVVGSPLHF
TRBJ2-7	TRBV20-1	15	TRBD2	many	TGCAGTGCTAGAGACCCAGCGGGAGGGGTCTACGAGCAGTACTTC	CSARDPAGGVYEQYF
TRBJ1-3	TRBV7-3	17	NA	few	TGTGCCAGCAGCCATACCACTCGGTCGGGAGCTGGAAACACCATATATTTT	CASSHTTRSGAGNTIYF
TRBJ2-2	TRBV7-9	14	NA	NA	TGTGCCAGCAGCCTGACGACGAACACCGGGGAGCTGTTTTTT	CASSLTTNTGELFF
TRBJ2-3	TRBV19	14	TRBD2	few	TGTGCCACCTCTAGCGGGAGGAGATGGGATACGCAGTATTTT	CATSSGRRWDTQYF
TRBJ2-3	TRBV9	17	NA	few	TGTGCCAGCAGCGCAAGGCCAGCGGGTCGATTCCCAGATACGCAGTATTTT	CASSARPAGRFPDTQYF
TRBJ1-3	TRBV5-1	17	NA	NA	TGCGCCAGCAGCTTGGACTCCGGGGGGTCAATTGCAGACACCATATATTTT	CASSLDSGGSIADTIYF
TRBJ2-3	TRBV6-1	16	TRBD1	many	TGTGCCAGCAGTTCACCGGGACAGGGGGCTACAGATACGCAGTATTTT	CASSSPGQGATDTQYF
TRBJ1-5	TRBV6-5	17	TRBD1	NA	TGTGCCAGCAGTTACTCCGGGACAGGGGCGGCCAATCAGCCCCAGCATTTT	CASSYSGTGAANQPQHF
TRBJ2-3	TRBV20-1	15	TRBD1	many	TGCAGTGCTAGAGATTCTGGGACAGGGTTAGATACGCAGTATTTT	CSARDSGTGLDTQYF
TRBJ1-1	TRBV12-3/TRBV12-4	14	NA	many	TGTGCCAGCAGACGACAGGCACGGGGCACTGAAGCTTTCTTT	CASRRQARGTEAFF
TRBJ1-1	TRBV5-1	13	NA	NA	TGCGCCAGCAGCTTGTTTTCAGCCCTTCATGCTTTCTTT	CASSLFSALHAFF
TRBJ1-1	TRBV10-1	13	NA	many	TGCGCCAGCAGTGTTGGGATTTACACTGAAGCTTTCTTT	CASSVGIYTEAFF
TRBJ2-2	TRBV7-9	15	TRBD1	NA	TGTGCCAGCAGCCGGACAGGGATGAACACCGGGGAGCTGTTTTTT	CASSRTGMNTGELFF
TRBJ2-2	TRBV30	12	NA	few	TGTGCCTGGAGTGTAGGCTCCGGGGAGCTGTTTTTT	CAWSVGSGELFF